The 23 T cell receptor beta chains below were found in one sample sequenced in a study of identical twins. TCRdb recomputed calls from the 5' RACE reads with MiXCR, one row per CDR3 protein. Of hundreds of thousands of distinct CDR3 sequences in the sample, 15% to 20% are singletons; the top ten hold less than 15%. The same data also contributed to another study, on T cells expressing NK-cell markers.

The sequenced sample consisted of PBMCs. All receptors come from a woman between 18 and 29 years old in good health.

About this clonotype itself: With a much larger clone just one base away, this may be a read error. V gene TRBV15 combines with J gene TRBJ2-2; unclear D gene. The CDR3 has 12 residues. Trimming stripped 0 bases from V and 5 bases from J, with 1 base between. CDR1 and CDR2 from the germline V gene are LNHNV and YYDKDF (reference sequence). CDR3: CATSRETGELFF. CDR3 in DNA: TGTGCCACCAGCAGAGAGACCGGGGAGCTGTTTTTT.

There are a few counts of this clonotype. The V and J genes are TRBV7-9 and TRBJ2-3; 8 bases are shared with TRBD1. The CDR3 is 15 amino acids. J lost 9 bases, V lost 5 bases, and 13 bases had no gene match. In germline, CDR1 is SEHNR, CDR2 FQNEAQ (reference sequence). CDR3 DNA sequence: TGTGCCAGCAGCCCAAAGGACAGGGATCTATACACGCAGTATTTT. Translation: CASSPKDRDLYTQYF.

The chain employs TRBV5-6 and TRBJ2-7, with 9 bases that match TRBD2. The CDR3 extends over 14 amino acids. V lost 2 bases to trimming and J lost 6 bases; unmatched junction nucleotides: 6. Per germline, CDR1 SGHDT and CDR2 YYEEEE. CDR3 residues: CASSLRAGGIEQYF. In nucleotides, the CDR3 is TGTGCCAGCAGCTTAAGAGCGGGGGGAATCGAGCAGTACTTC.

This clonotype was found once. This rearrangement joins TRBV7-2 to TRBJ1-1; TRBD1 matches at 7 bases. Trimming removed 1 base from V and 9 bases from J; junction bases left unmatched: 8. In germline, CDR1 is SGHTA, CDR2 FQGNSA. CDR3 length equals 14 residues. The DNA for the CDR3 is TGTGCCAGCAGCTTAGATAGGGACAGCATCAAAGCTTTCTTT. Protein product: CASSLDRDSIKAFF. Full variable domain (outside the CDR3, taken from reference TRBV7-2 and TRBJ1-1): GAGVSQSPSNKVTEKGKDVELRCDPISGHTALYWYRQSLGQGLEFLIYFQGNSAPDKSGLPSDRFSAERTGGSVSTLTIQRTQQEDSAVYLCASSLDRDSIKAFFGQGTRLTVV.

This clonotype was detected a few times. The V call is TRBV12-3 or TRBV12-4, the J call TRBJ2-7; 7 bases are a match to TRBD1. There are 14 residues in the CDR3. V gave up 8 bases and J gave up 2 bases; unmatched junction bases: 9. The CDR3 protein is CASGTGAYPYEQYF. The CDR3 DNA follows: TGTGCCAGCGGAACAGGGGCGTACCCCTACGAGCAGTACTTC.

The chain uses TRBV5-1 and TRBJ2-5; no reliable D call. Germline V gives CDR1 SGHRS, CDR2 YFSETQ. Trimming removed 7 bases from V and 4 bases from J, with 17 bases in between. The CDR3 consists of 14 residues. CDR3 amino acids: CASGKLGRGETQYF. The DNA for the CDR3 is TGCGCCAGCGGTAAGCTAGGCCGAGGAGAGACCCAGTACTTC.

The chain employs TRBV20-1 and TRBJ1-1, with D unclear. Germline-derived CDR1 and CDR2 are DFQATT and SNEGSKA (reference sequence). Trimming stripped 1 base from V and 2 bases from J, with 8 bases between. The CDR3 has 13 residues. The chain's CDR3 is CSARGQTNTEAFF. Here the CDR3 DNA reads TGCAGTGCTAGAGGGCAGACAAACACTGAAGCTTTCTTT.

This clonotype appeared a few times. The chain has TRBV20-1 and TRBJ2-3; no reliable D call. The ends were cut back, 0 bases at V and 2 bases at J, with 18 bases in the middle. The CDR3 runs 17 residues. Germline-derived CDR1 and CDR2 are DFQATT and SNEGSKA (reference sequence). The CDR3: CSARDSSAGSNTDTQYF. CDR3 DNA: TGCAGTGCTAGAGATTCCTCCGCAGGATCGAACACAGATACGCAGTATTTT.

The V call is TRBV20-1, the J call TRBJ2-1; 10 nucleotides align to TRBD2. The germline V gene encodes CDR1 DFQATT and CDR2 SNEGSKA (reference sequence). V was clipped by 5 bases and J by 0 bases; unmatched bases: 4. The CDR3 loop spans 15 amino acids. Written as DNA, the CDR3 is TGCAGTGCTCCTAGCGGGGGAAGCTCCTACAATGAGCAGTTCTTC. It yields the protein CSAPSGGSSYNEQFF.

The J gene is TRBJ1-2, the V gene TRBV6-5; 9 bases fit TRBD1. Germline V gene data show CDR1 as MNHEY and CDR2 as SVGAGI. Trimming removed 2 bases from V and 8 bases from J; junction bases left unmatched: 6. This CDR3 spans 14 amino acids. CDR3 residues: CASSYDRGAVGYTF. In nucleotides, the CDR3 is TGTGCCAGCAGTTACGACAGGGGGGCGGTCGGCTACACCTTC.

V and J are TRBV20-1 and TRBJ2-7, with D unresolved. The CDR3 runs 14 residues. Trimming pared 1 base from V and 4 bases from J, leaving 14 bases between. Germline V CDR1 and CDR2: DFQATT, SNEGSKA (reference sequence). The DNA of the CDR3 is TGCAGTGCTAGAGGCCGGCGGAGCCTATACGAGCAGTACTTC. As protein: CSARGRRSLYEQYF.

This clonotype was recorded a few times. The CDR3 sequence: CASSSGDRSRGGSTDTQYF. The CDR3 nucleotides are TGTGCCAGCAGCTCCGGGGATCGGTCTAGGGGTGGATCCACAGATACGCAGTATTTT. The chain employs TRBV11-2 and TRBJ2-3; the D call may be TRBD1 or TRBD2 (5 bases each). Per germline, CDR1 SGHAT and CDR2 FQNNGV. This CDR3 is 19 amino acids long. Trimming shortened V by 4 bases and J by 2 bases, and 25 bases separated the two germline ends.

This clonotype was seen more than once but under ten times. This chain uses TRBV5-1 with TRBJ1-1; D is unclear. V lost 5 bases, J lost 3 bases, and 8 bases lay in between. This CDR3 is built from 12 residues. Germline CDR1 SGHRS, CDR2 YFSETQ. The CDR3 region has the DNA TGCGCCAGCAGTGGCCAGGACACTGAAGCTTTCTTT. Protein sequence: CASSGQDTEAFF.

This clonotype was picked up a small number of times. This rearrangement joins TRBV5-1 to TRBJ2-1; D unresolved. The V end lost 0 bases, the J end lost 6 bases, and 10 bases lay between the germline ends. In germline, CDR1 is SGHRS, CDR2 YFSETQ. The CDR3 spans 14 residues. The CDR3 DNA sequence: TGCGCCAGCAGCTTGGACCAAACTTTCAATGAGCAGTTCTTC. Amino acids: CASSLDQTFNEQFF.

This clonotype occurred a few times. This chain links TRBV12-3 or TRBV12-4 with TRBJ1-2; 9 bases fit TRBD1. The CDR3 extends over 15 amino acids. Trimming took 5 bases from V and 4 from J; bases not matched to a gene: 8. The CDR3 region has the DNA TGTGCCAGCAGTACCGGGACAGGGACTCGCTATGGCTACACCTTC. Protein product: CASSTGTGTRYGYTF.

The V call is TRBV5-1, the J call TRBJ2-1; TRBD1 aligns across 9 bases. Germline V gene sequence: CDR1 SGHRS, CDR2 YFSETQ. J lost 10 bases, V lost 0 bases, and 8 bases had no gene match. This CDR3 region has 15 residues. The chain's CDR3 is CASSLEGQGIFEQFF. CDR3 bases: TGCGCCAGCAGCTTGGAGGGACAGGGTATTTTCGAGCAGTTCTTC.

In this sample, this clonotype turned up a few times. V is TRBV27 and J is TRBJ2-3; TRBD2 agrees at 10 bases. This CDR3 region has 16 residues. The junction had 11 bases not matched to a gene; V was cut back by 8 bases and J by 3 bases. The germline CDR1 and CDR2 sequences are MNHEY and SMNVEV (reference sequence). The CDR3 DNA reads as TGTGCCAGCTCCTCTCTCGTAGCGGGGGGTACAGATACGCAGTATTTT. Translation gives CASSSLVAGGTDTQYF.

This clonotype was found a few times. The chain joins TRBV7-2 to TRBJ2-2; D remains ambiguous. This CDR3 is 12 amino acids long. Germline values: CDR1 SGHTA, CDR2 FQGNSA. The V end lost 5 bases, the J end lost 7 bases, and 8 bases lay between the germline ends. The CDR3 DNA reads TGTGCCAGCAGCGACTTCCTCGGGGAGCTGTTTTTT. This encodes CASSDFLGELFF.

This clonotype was found a few times. The gene calls are TRBV6-1 and TRBJ2-6; D possibly corresponds to TRBD2 (6 bases). The V gene lost 8 bases and the J gene lost 0 bases, with 17 bases spanning the gap. From germline, CDR1 is MNHNS and CDR2 SASEGT. The CDR3 length is 17 residues. Written as DNA, the CDR3 is TGTGCCAGCTTATCCCCGCGGGGTAGCTCTGGGGCCAACGTCCTGACTTTC. Its translation: CASLSPRGSSGANVLTF.

The chain combines TRBV5-1 with TRBJ2-5; no clear D gene. Per the germline V gene, CDR1 is SGHRS and CDR2 is YFSETQ. This CDR3 is 13 amino acids long. V was cut by 7 bases and J by 4 bases, with 14 bases left in between. The CDR3 nucleotides are TGCGCCAGCCGGGCAGGTACTCTAGAGACCCAGTACTTC. Translated: CASRAGTLETQYF.

This clonotype was seen a handful of times. The chain is built from TRBV11-2 and TRBJ2-1; D uncertain. Germline V gene data show CDR1 as SGHAT and CDR2 as FQNNGV. The CDR3 length is 14 residues. The germline V and J ends were trimmed by 4 bases and 5 bases, with 12 bases remaining between them. DNA of the CDR3: TGTGCCAGCAGCTCTGAACCGGGTCACAATGAGCAGTTCTTC. It encodes CASSSEPGHNEQFF.

The chain employs TRBV12-3 or TRBV12-4 and TRBJ1-1; 8 bases are a match to TRBD1. The trim removed 5 bases at V and 4 bases at J, leaving 6 bases unmatched. The CDR3 extends over 14 amino acids. The CDR3 loop is CASSRTGSATEAFF. For the CDR3, the DNA is TGTGCCAGCAGTCGGACAGGGTCTGCCACTGAAGCTTTCTTT.

The chain combines TRBV12-3 or TRBV12-4 with TRBJ2-7; perhaps TRBD2 as D (6 bases). Trimming took 5 bases from V and 3 from J, leaving 14 bases between them. The CDR3 has 14 amino acids. The CDR3 sequence: CASSPTTSSYEQYF. DNA for the CDR3: TGTGCCAGCAGTCCCACGACTAGTAGCTACGAGCAGTACTTC.